These 23 T cell receptor beta chains came from one sample sequenced in a study of early T cells in non-severe SARS-CoV-2 infection (dated by TCRdb to the early 2020s). The library was produced with 5' RACE. Sequencing relied on a NextSeq 500. Using fastp trimming at Q25 and MiXCR clonotype assembly, TCRdb reanalyzed the public sequencing data and kept in-frame beta chains. When rows share a CDR3 protein, they turn into one entry using the most common DNA and genes. In all, the sample holds approximately 71,000 distinct CDR3 sequences, and 12% of those were seen once. 1.5% to 2% of the sample lies in the top ten. The specimen sequenced was whole blood. All receptors derive from an adult who was a healthcare worker with PCR-confirmed SARS-CoV-2 infection or an uninfected control (not recorded which).

This clonotype was counted ten times or more. The rearrangement uses TRBV6-2 or TRBV6-3 and TRBJ1-1; D might be TRBD1 (5 bases). The CDR3 contains 16 residues. Trimming removed 2 bases from V and 6 bases from J, with 19 bases in between. Germline CDR1 and CDR2: MNHEY and SVGEGT. The CDR3 sequence is CASSYPFGGVNPEAFF. The CDR3 coding sequence is TGTGCCAGCAGTTACCCCTTTGGAGGGGTAAACCCTGAAGCTTTCTTT.

This clonotype was found a few times. The chain is built from TRBV3-1 and TRBJ2-7; the D gene is possibly TRBD1 (6 bases). The germline V and J ends were trimmed by 3 bases and 0 bases, with 18 bases remaining between them. The CDR3 is made up of 17 amino acids. Germline values: CDR1 LGHDT, CDR2 YNNKEL (reference sequence). CDR3 sequence (DNA): TGTGCCAGCAGCCACGGATCAACAGGGTACAGCTCCTACGAGCAGTACTTC. The encoded protein is CASSHGSTGYSSYEQYF.

This clonotype was seen many times. V gene TRBV7-8 combines with J gene TRBJ2-6, with D possibly being TRBD1 or TRBD2 (5 bases each). CDR1 is SGHVS, CDR2 FQNEAQ, per germline. The CDR3 is 17 amino acids. V was pared by 3 bases and J by 0 bases, with 12 bases between. The CDR3 loop reads CASSFSGTDSGANVLTF. The CDR3 nucleotides read TGTGCCAGCAGCTTTTCGGGGACGGACTCTGGGGCCAACGTCCTGACTTTC.

This clonotype was recorded many times. The V call is TRBV18, the J call TRBJ2-1; no definite D call. The CDR3 length is 14 residues. Trimming took 4 bases from V and 4 from J, leaving 11 bases between them. CDR1 and CDR2 from the germline V gene are KGHSH and LQKENI. The CDR3 nucleotides read TGTGCCAGCTCACACAAACCGGGTTACAATGAGCAGTTCTTC. Amino acid sequence: CASSHKPGYNEQFF.

Written as DNA, the CDR3 is TGCAGTGCTAGCCCGGGGGGGCCGAGGGATACGCAGTATTTT. Translating it yields CSASPGGPRDTQYF. J is TRBJ2-3 and V is TRBV20-1, with 8 bases matching TRBD2. Germline lookup yields CDR1 DFQATT and CDR2 SNEGSKA (reference sequence). The CDR3 spans 14 residues. Losses at the gene ends were 3 bases for V and 6 bases for J; bases not matched to a gene: 8.

The chain combines TRBV29-1 with TRBJ2-1; D not resolved. CDR1 and CDR2 (germline): SQVTM, ANQGSEA. V was pared by 7 bases and J by 4 bases, with 8 bases between. This CDR3 has 11 amino acids. The CDR3 coding sequence is TGCAGCGCCGACCCGTACAATGAGCAGTTCTTC. It codes for CSADPYNEQFF.

The gene calls are TRBV11-2 and TRBJ1-4; 9 nucleotides align to TRBD1. The CDR3 is 18 residues long. Per germline, CDR1 SGHAT and CDR2 FQNNGV. The V segment lost 4 bases and the J segment 0 bases; nucleotides outside the gene matches: 9. The CDR3 sequence is CASSSYRGPLATNEKLFF. CDR3 in DNA: TGTGCCAGCAGCTCCTACAGGGGGCCCCTTGCAACTAATGAAAAACTGTTTTTT. Full variable domain (remainder filled in from reference TRBV11-2 and TRBJ1-4): EAGVAQSPRYKIIEKRQSVAFWCNPISGHATLYWYQQILGQGPKLLIQFQNNGVVDDSQLPKDRFSAERLKGVDSTLKIQPAKLEDSAVYLCASSSYRGPLATNEKLFFGSGTQLSVL.

This clonotype came up a few times. This chain uses TRBV7-9 with TRBJ2-1; no reliable D call. Per the germline V gene, CDR1 is SEHNR and CDR2 is FQNEAQ (reference sequence). V lost 1 base, J lost 4 bases, and 11 bases lay in between. This CDR3 is built from 15 residues. The CDR3 protein is CASSLEPSAYNEQFF. In nucleotides, the CDR3 is TGTGCCAGCAGCTTAGAACCCTCAGCTTACAATGAGCAGTTCTTC.

This CDR3 reads CASSPWVGEGYTF. The CDR3 DNA follows: TGTGCCAGCAGCCCCTGGGTAGGGGAAGGCTACACCTTC. This chain joins TRBV7-9 and TRBJ1-2; tentative D call: TRBD1 (5 bases). Germline CDR1 reads SEHNR; CDR2 reads FQNEAQ (reference sequence). V lost 5 bases and J lost 8, with 15 bases in between. The CDR3 extends over 13 amino acids.

This clonotype showed up just a few times. The V and J genes are TRBV19 and TRBJ1-5; no definite D call. The CDR3 covers 14 residues. Germline V lookup: CDR1 LNHDA, CDR2 SQIVND (reference sequence). V dropped 7 bases and J dropped 0 bases, with 10 bases sitting between them. In DNA, the CDR3 is TGTGCCAGTAATTACGGCATTAGCAATCAGCCCCAGCATTTT. Translating it yields CASNYGISNQPQHF.

This chain uses TRBV14 with TRBJ1-2, with 8 bases identical to TRBD1. This CDR3 spans 15 amino acids. With 4 bases clipped from V and 4 bases from J, the junction kept 8 bases outside the gene matches. The germline gives CDR1 SGHDN, CDR2 FVKESK. The CDR3: CASSLRGTGSYGYTF. Written as DNA, the CDR3 is TGTGCCAGCAGCCTCCGGGGGACAGGATCCTATGGCTACACCTTC.

This clonotype was observed many times. The chain joins TRBV14 to TRBJ2-2; 10 bases align to TRBD2. Per the germline V gene, CDR1 is SGHDN and CDR2 is FVKESK. The CDR3 sequence is 15 residues long. V was clipped by 4 bases and J by 4 bases; unmatched bases: 3. The CDR3 DNA sequence: TGTGCCAGCAGCCGAGCGGGGGGGCCCACCGGGGAGCTGTTTTTT. Its protein is CASSRAGGPTGELFF. Filled out from reference TRBV14 and TRBJ2-2, the complete variable domain reads EAGVTQFPSHSVIEKGQTVTLRCDPISGHDNLYWYRRVMGKEIKFLLHFVKESKQDESGMPNNRFLAERTGGTYSTLKVQPAELEDSGVYFCASSRAGGPTGELFFGEGSRLTVL.

The V and J genes are TRBV5-4 and TRBJ1-3, with D hard to call. The CDR3 spans 14 residues. The V end lost 3 bases, the J end lost 2 bases, and 9 bases lay between the germline ends. Per the germline V gene, CDR1 is SGHNT and CDR2 is YYREEE (reference sequence). In DNA, the CDR3 is TGTGCCAGCAGCTCGTGGGCGGCTGGAAACACCATATATTTT. Encoded protein: CASSSWAAGNTIYF.

This clonotype was recorded many times. The chain combines TRBV9 with TRBJ2-5; D unresolved. Germline values: CDR1 SGDLS, CDR2 YYNGEE. V was pared by 0 bases and J by 5 bases, with 8 bases between. CDR3 length equals 13 residues. The CDR3 DNA follows: TGTGCCAGCAGCGTAGGGGCCGAGGAGACCCAGTACTTC. Translated: CASSVGAEETQYF.

This clonotype was observed a few times. CDR3 DNA: TGTGCCAGCAGACGGAATACTAGTCCTTCAGAGACCCAGTACTTC. This encodes CASRRNTSPSETQYF. V usage is TRBV7-6 and J usage is TRBJ2-5, with TRBD2 as a possible D gene (5 bases). This CDR3 is built from 15 residues. Germline V gives CDR1 SGHVS, CDR2 FNYEAQ. Trimming cost V 6 bases and J 4 bases, with 18 bases left between them.

This clonotype came up a few times. V gene TRBV11-2 combines with J gene TRBJ2-5, with 7 bases matching TRBD2. In germline, CDR1 is SGHAT, CDR2 FQNNGV. With 5 bases clipped from V and 3 bases from J, the junction kept 6 bases outside the gene matches. The CDR3 totals 14 residues. CDR3 sequence: CASSKSGREETQYF. As DNA, the CDR3 is TGTGCCAGCAGCAAATCGGGGAGGGAAGAGACCCAGTACTTC.

The rearrangement links TRBV6-5 to TRBJ2-3; D is undetermined. The V gene's germline CDR1 is MNHEY and CDR2 SVGAGI. The CDR3 is 12 residues long. V was clipped by 4 bases and J by 8 bases, with 10 bases between them. CDR3 nucleotide sequence: TGTGCCAGCAGTTCCTTTGGTGGTACGCAGTATTTT. Its translation is CASSSFGGTQYF.

V is TRBV2 and J is TRBJ2-1; D is perhaps TRBD1 or TRBD2 (5 bases each). Germline V lookup: CDR1 SNHLY, CDR2 FYNNEI. CDR3 size: 14 residues. The V and J ends lost 6 bases and 9 bases respectively, with 18 bases between them. The CDR3, as DNA: TGTGCCAGCAGCGTGCCGGGACCCCTCTTTGAGCAGTTCTTC. This codes for CASSVPGPLFEQFF.

There are many counts of this clonotype. Here the CDR3 reads CASSPPGAETQYF. The CDR3 nucleotides read TGTGCCAGCTCACCACCCGGAGCAGAGACCCAGTACTTC. This chain joins TRBV18 and TRBJ2-5, with no clear D. This CDR3 has 13 residues. V lost 0 bases to trimming and J lost 4 bases, with 6 bases between them. Germline V gene sequence: CDR1 KGHSH, CDR2 LQKENI.

This clonotype was detected a few times. The CDR3 here is CASTLPPPIETDTQYF. The CDR3 nucleotides are TGTGCCAGCACCCTACCCCCCCCTATTGAGACAGATACGCAGTATTTT. The chain couples TRBV7-9 to TRBJ2-3; D is uncertain. The CDR3 extends over 16 amino acids. Looked up from germline, CDR1 is SEHNR and CDR2 is FQNEAQ (reference sequence). The ends were cut back, 7 bases at V and 3 bases at J, with 20 bases in the middle.

This clonotype was seen a handful of times. The rearrangement links TRBV20-1 to TRBJ2-7; D is unclear. The germline gives CDR1 DFQATT, CDR2 SNEGSKA (reference sequence). The CDR3 spans 13 residues. Trimming took off 0 bases at V and 2 bases at J, with 8 bases between the two ends. CDR3: CSAREVEPYEQYF. The CDR3 region has the DNA TGCAGTGCTAGAGAGGTGGAACCCTACGAGCAGTACTTC.

This clonotype was recorded a few times. This chain connects TRBV7-2 to TRBJ2-2, with a possible D match to TRBD2 (5 bases). Germline CDR1 and CDR2: SGHTA and FQGNSA. This CDR3 has 16 residues. V was trimmed by 2 bases and J by 1 base, leaving 11 bases between them. DNA for the CDR3: TGTGCCAGCAGCTTAAATATTCGGGGGAACACCGGGGAGCTGTTTTTT. This translates into CASSLNIRGNTGELFF.

This clonotype was counted between two and nine times. The chain couples TRBV7-6 to TRBJ1-1; D may be TRBD1 (6 bases). V gave up 5 bases and J gave up 9 bases, with 22 bases separating them. Germline V lookup: CDR1 SGHVS, CDR2 FNYEAQ. The CDR3 is 15 residues long. CDR3 in amino acids: CASSPGDTDGPKAFF. CDR3 nucleotide sequence: TGTGCCAGCAGCCCGGGGGACACGGACGGGCCCAAAGCTTTCTTT.